This T cell receptor beta chain appears in the sequencing data of a study of a mutant IDH1 vaccine in newly diagnosed glioma. Study context: Standard pretreatment was either radiotherapy, temozolomide, or, for most, radiochemotherapy with temozolomide.

Profiling relied on immunoSEQ multiplex PCR, and the TCRdb table lists in-frame clones only, not all of them. The sample has some 33,000 clones, approximately 79% seen once; the top ten hold 7.5% to 10%. This CDR3 has 16 residues. The V and J ends lost 0 bases and 7 bases respectively, with 18 bases between them. Germline lookup yields CDR1 LGHNA and CDR2 YNFKEQ. A word on this clone: Its cognate antigen is unknown.

The sample's time point: week 35, safety follow-up. All doses held 300 ug of mutant IDH1 20-mer peptide, with topical imiquimod. The specimen was PBMCs, collected from a glioma patient whose treatment included an IDH1 peptide vaccine. This clonotype was obtained from a woman aged 25 to 45 with glioma. Some clones in this sample may be carry-over from other donors' samples. This rearrangement joins TRBV4-2 to TRBJ2-5; D ambiguous. CDR3 in amino acids: CASSQELGWAEGTQYF. The CDR3 DNA reads TGTGCCAGCAGCCAAGAATTAGGATGGGCTGAAGGGACCCAGTACTTC.